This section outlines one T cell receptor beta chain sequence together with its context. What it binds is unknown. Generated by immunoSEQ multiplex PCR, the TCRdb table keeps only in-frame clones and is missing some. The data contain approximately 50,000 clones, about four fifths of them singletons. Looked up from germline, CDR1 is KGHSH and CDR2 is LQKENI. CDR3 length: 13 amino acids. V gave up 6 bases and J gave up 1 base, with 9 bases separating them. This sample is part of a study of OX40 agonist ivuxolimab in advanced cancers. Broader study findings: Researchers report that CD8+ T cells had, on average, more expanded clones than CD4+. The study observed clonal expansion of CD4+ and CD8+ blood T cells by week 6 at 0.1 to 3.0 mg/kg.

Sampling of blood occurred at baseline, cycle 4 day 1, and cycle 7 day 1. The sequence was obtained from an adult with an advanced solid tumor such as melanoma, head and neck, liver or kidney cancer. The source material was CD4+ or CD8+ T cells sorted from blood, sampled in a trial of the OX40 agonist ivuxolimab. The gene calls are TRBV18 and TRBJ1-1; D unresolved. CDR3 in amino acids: CASSLTENTEAFF. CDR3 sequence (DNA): TGTGCCAGCTCCCTAACAGAGAACACTGAAGCTTTCTTT.